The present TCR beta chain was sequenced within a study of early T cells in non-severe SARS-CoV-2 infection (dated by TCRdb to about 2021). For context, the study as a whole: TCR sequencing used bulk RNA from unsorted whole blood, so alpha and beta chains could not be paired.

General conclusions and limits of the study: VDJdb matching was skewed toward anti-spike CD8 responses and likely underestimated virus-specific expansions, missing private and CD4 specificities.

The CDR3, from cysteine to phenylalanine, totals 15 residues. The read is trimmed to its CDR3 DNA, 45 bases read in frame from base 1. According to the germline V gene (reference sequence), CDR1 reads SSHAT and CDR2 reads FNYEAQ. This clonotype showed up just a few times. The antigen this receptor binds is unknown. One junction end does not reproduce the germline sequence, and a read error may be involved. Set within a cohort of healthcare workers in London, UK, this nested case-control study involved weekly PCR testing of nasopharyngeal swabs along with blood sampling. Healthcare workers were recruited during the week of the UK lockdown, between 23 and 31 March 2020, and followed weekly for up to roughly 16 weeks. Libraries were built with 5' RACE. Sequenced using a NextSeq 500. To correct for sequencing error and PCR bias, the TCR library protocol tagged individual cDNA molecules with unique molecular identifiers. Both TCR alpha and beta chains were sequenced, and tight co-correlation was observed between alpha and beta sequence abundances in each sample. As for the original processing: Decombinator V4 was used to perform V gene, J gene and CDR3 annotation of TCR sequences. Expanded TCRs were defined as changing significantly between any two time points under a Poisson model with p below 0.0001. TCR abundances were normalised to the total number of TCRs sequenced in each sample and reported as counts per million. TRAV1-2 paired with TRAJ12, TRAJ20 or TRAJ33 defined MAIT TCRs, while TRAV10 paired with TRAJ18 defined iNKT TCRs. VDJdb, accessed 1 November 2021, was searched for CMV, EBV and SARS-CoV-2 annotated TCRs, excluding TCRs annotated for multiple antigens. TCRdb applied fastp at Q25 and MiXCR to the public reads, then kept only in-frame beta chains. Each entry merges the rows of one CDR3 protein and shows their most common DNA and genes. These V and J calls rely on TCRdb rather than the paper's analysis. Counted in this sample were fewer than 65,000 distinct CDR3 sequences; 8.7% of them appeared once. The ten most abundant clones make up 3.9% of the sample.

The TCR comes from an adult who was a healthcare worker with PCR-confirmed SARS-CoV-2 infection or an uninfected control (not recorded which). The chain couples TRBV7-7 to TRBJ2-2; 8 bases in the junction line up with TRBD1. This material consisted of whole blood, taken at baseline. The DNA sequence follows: TGTGCTAGCAGCTTATCCGGACAGGGAACCGGGGAGCTGTTTTTT. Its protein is CASSLSGQGTGELFF.